These T cell receptor beta chains were read from a single sample in a study of T cell responses to AZD1222 COVID-19 vaccine. Clones were sequenced by immunoSEQ multiplex PCR, and TCRdb holds only the in-frame ones, with some missing. The repertoire holds 110,000 or so clones, roughly nine tenths seen once, with around 45% in the top ten. The specimen comprised peripheral blood, sampled 28 days after the second AZD1222 dose. All receptors come from an adult who received the AZD1222 COVID-19 vaccine. Both conserved end residues are part of each CDR3. D genes are given only for firm matches. Where a row states a size, it is once, few, many or the class of an expanded clone; other rows omit it.

length,size,D,J,V,DNA,CDR3
18,once,TRBD2,TRBJ2-3,TRBV13,TGTGCCAGCAGCTTATTTCTTGGACTAGCGGGTTGGGCAGATACGCAGTATTTT,CASSLFLGLAGWADTQYF
16,-,TRBD1,TRBJ1-5,TRBV24-1,TGTGCCACCAGTGACGGGACAGGGGTTAGCAATCAGCCCCAGCATTTT,CATSDGTGVSNQPQHF
15,-,TRBD1,TRBJ1-1,TRBV28,TGTGCCAGCAGTTTTGACGCAGGGGGGAATACTGAAGCTTTCTTT,CASSFDAGGNTEAFF
14,-,-,TRBJ2-5,TRBV9,TGTGCCAGCAGCGCGCGGGACGGACAAGAGACCCAGTACTTC,CASSARDGQETQYF
15,-,-,TRBJ2-7,TRBV11-2,TGTGCCAGCAGCTCCTTAGCGGTGAGCTCCTACGAGCAGTACTTC,CASSSLAVSSYEQYF
14,-,-,TRBJ2-1,TRBV28,TGTGCCAGCAGTCACACGAGCTCCTACAATGAGCAGTTCTTC,CASSHTSSYNEQFF
16,-,TRBD1,TRBJ2-7,TRBV7-2,TGTGCCAGCAGCTACGCCAGGACAGGGGCAACCTACGAGCAGTACTTC,CASSYARTGATYEQYF
13,-,TRBD2,TRBJ2-1,TRBV12-3/TRBV12-4,TGTGCCAGCAGCTTACTAGCGGGGAATGAGCAGTTCTTC,CASSLLAGNEQFF
12,-,-,TRBJ1-4,TRBV18,TGTGCCAGCTCAGCAACTAATGAAAAACTGTTTTTT,CASSATNEKLFF
15,-,TRBD1,TRBJ2-5,TRBV5-4,TGTGCCAGCAGCTTGTGGACAGGGTTCTCAGAGACCCAGTACTTC,CASSLWTGFSETQYF
14,-,TRBD2,TRBJ2-7,TRBV19,TGTGCCAGCCGGCTAGCGGGAGGGCCGGACGAGCAGTACTTC,CASRLAGGPDEQYF
14,-,-,TRBJ1-3,TRBV6-1,TGTGCCAGCAGTGACAGGGGATATGGAAACACCATATATTTT,CASSDRGYGNTIYF
15,few,-,TRBJ2-7,TRBV25-1,TGTGCCAGCAGTGTTCAGGGGAAGGTTAAGTACGAGCAGTACTTC,CASSVQGKVKYEQYF
12,-,-,TRBJ1-4,TRBV7-9,TGTGCCAGCAGCTGGGCGAATGAAAAACTGTTTTTT,CASSWANEKLFF
15,-,-,TRBJ1-4,TRBV5-1,TGCGCCAGCAGCTTGAGCCCTGCAACTAATGAAAAACTGTTTTTT,CASSLSPATNEKLFF
13,-,-,TRBJ2-2,TRBV9,TGTGCCAGCAGCGCTCCCGAAGGCGGGGAGCTGTTTTTT,CASSAPEGGELFF
15,-,-,TRBJ1-3,TRBV7-8,TGTGCCAGCAGCTTAGCGTCCGGGTCTGGAAACACCATATATTTT,CASSLASGSGNTIYF
14,-,TRBD1,TRBJ2-5,TRBV6-5,TGTGCCAGCAACCCGGGACAGAACCAAGAGACCCAGTACTTC,CASNPGQNQETQYF
16,-,TRBD1,TRBJ1-1,TRBV5-4,TGTGCCAGCAGCCCGACCCCCGGGACAGAGAACACTGAAGCTTTCTTT,CASSPTPGTENTEAFF
15,-,TRBD2,TRBJ2-1,TRBV28,TGTGCCAGCAAGGATCCAGCGGGGCCTTACAATGAGCAGTTCTTC,CASKDPAGPYNEQFF
11,-,-,TRBJ2-7,TRBV6-5,TGTGCCAGCCGGTCAGTAAACGAGCAGTACTTC,CASRSVNEQYF
13,-,-,TRBJ1-3,TRBV19,TGTGCCAGTAGTACGTATGGAGGAAACACCATATATTTT,CASSTYGGNTIYF
14,-,TRBD1,TRBJ2-5,TRBV29-1,TGCAGCGTCGGTGGGAGACAGGGGCGGGAGACCCAGTACTTC,CSVGGRQGRETQYF
15,-,TRBD2,TRBJ2-1,TRBV28,TGTGCCAGCATCCTGGGTGGAGCGGGACGCAATGAGCAGTTCTTC,CASILGGAGRNEQFF
13,-,-,TRBJ2-1,TRBV9,TGTGCCAGCAGCGGACAGAGAGGGAATGAGCAGTTCTTC,CASSGQRGNEQFF
16,-,TRBD1,TRBJ1-3,TRBV19,TGTGCCAGTAGTATTTCGACAGGGCTGGCTGGAAACACCATATATTTT,CASSISTGLAGNTIYF